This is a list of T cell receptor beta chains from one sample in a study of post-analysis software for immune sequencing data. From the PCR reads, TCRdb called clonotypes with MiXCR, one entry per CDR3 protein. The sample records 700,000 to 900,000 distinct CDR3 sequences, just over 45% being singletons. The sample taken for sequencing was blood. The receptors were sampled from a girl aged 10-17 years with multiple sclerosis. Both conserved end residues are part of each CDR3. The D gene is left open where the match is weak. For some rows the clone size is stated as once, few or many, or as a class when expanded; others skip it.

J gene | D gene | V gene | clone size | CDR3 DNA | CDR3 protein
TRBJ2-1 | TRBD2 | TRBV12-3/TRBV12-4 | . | TGTGCCAGCAATCCTGATACGGGCCACGGGGGGAATGAGCAGTTCTTC | CASNPDTGHGGNEQFF
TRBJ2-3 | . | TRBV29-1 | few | TGCAGCGTTAAGTGGCAAGATACGCAGTATTTT | CSVKWQDTQYF
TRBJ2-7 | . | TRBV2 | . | TGTGCCAGCAGAGGCGGCTTCACTCCATCCGAGCAGTACTTC | CASRGGFTPSEQYF
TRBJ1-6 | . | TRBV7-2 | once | TGTGCCAGCAGCAGAGGAGTCAATTCACCCCTCCACTTT | CASSRGVNSPLHF
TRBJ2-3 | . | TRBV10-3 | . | TGTGCCATCAGTGAGCGGGGCTCAGATACGCAGTATTTT | CAISERGSDTQYF
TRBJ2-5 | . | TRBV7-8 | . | TGTGCCAGCAGCTTATTGCTTGACAGACAAGAGACCCAGTACTTC | CASSLLLDRQETQYF
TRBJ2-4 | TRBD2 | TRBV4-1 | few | TGCGCCAGCAGCCAAAATTTACTAGCGGGAGCCGAAGGGGGTCGGTTAGCCAAAAACATTCAGTACTTC | CASSQNLLAGAEGGRLAKNIQYF
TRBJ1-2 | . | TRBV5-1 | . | TGCGCCAGCAGCCCAGTAAGGGAGAGATATGGCTACACCTTC | CASSPVRERYGYTF
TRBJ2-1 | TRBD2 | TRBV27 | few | TGTGCCACCGGCCGGGCGGGAGGGGAGTTCTTC | CATGRAGGEFF
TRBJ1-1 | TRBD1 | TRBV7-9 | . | TGTGCCAGCAGCTCAGACAGGGGTAAGAGTGAAGCTTTCTTT | CASSSDRGKSEAFF
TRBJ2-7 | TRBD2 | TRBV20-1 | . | TGCAGTGCACCGACTAGCGGGGATGACGAGCAGTACTTC | CSAPTSGDDEQYF
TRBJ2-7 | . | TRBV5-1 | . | TGCGTCAGCAGCCCACCACTCGCGGGACGCGAGCAGTACTTC | CVSSPPLAGREQYF
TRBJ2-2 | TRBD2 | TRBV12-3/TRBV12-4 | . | TGTGCCAGCAGTTTCATCCTAGCGGGAGATACGAACACCGGGGAGCTGTTTTTT | CASSFILAGDTNTGELFF
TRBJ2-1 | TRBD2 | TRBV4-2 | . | TGTGCCAGCAGCCAAGGAGCCGGGACTAGGACCTACAATGAGCAGTTCTTC | CASSQGAGTRTYNEQFF
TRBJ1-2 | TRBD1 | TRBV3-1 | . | TGTGCCAGCAGCCCCCATTCGACAGGGAGAGGCTATGGCTACACCTTC | CASSPHSTGRGYGYTF
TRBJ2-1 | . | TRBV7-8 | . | TGTGCCAGCAGCGGAAGGACTCACAATGAGCAGTTCTTC | CASSGRTHNEQFF
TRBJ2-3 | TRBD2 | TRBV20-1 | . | TGCAGTGCTCCCCCTGGAGGGATGGGAGGGGATACGCAGTATTTT | CSAPPGGMGGDTQYF
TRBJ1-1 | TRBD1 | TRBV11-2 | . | TGTGCCAGCAGCTTATACGGGACAGGAGTTACAATGAACACTGAAGCTTTCTTT | CASSLYGTGVTMNTEAFF
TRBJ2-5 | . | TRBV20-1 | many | TGCAGTGCTCCACACCCCTCAAGGGCGCGGGAGACCCAGTACTTC | CSAPHPSRARETQYF
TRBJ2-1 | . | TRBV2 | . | TGTGCCAGTACACAGACCTACAATGAGCAGTTCTTC | CASTQTYNEQFF
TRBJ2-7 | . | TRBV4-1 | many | TGCGCCAGCAGCCAAGTGGACAGCTCCTACGAGCAGTACTTC | CASSQVDSSYEQYF
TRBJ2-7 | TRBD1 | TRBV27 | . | TGTGCCAGCAGTTTAATTTCGGGACAGGGTCTTGGAGAGCAGTACTTC | CASSLISGQGLGEQYF
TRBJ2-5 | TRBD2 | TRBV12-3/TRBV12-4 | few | TGTGCCAGCAGTTTAGGAGGGACTAGCGGGGGGACCCAGTACTTC | CASSLGGTSGGTQYF
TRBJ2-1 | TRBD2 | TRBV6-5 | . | TGTGCCAGCACCCGGGGAGGGAATGAGCAGTTCTTC | CASTRGGNEQFF
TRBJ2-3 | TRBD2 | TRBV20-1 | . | TGCAGTGCTAGAGATCAGGCGGGAGCGGGGCGTGGCACAGATACGCAGTATTTT | CSARDQAGAGRGTDTQYF
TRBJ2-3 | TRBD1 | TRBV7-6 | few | TGTGCCAGCAGCTTAGCGGAGGGGGACAGGGGCGCGCGTGGTACGCAGTATTTT | CASSLAEGDRGARGTQYF
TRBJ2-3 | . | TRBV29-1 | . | TGCAGCGCCGAGGGACACTCAACCACAGATACGCAGTATTTT | CSAEGHSTTDTQYF
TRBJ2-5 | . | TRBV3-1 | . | TGTGCCAGCAGCCCCACCATGGGGGAGACCCAGTACTTC | CASSPTMGETQYF
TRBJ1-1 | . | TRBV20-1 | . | TGCAGTGCCCACAGCATGGTCAGGAACACTGAAGCTTTCTTT | CSAHSMVRNTEAFF
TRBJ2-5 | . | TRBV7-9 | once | TGTGCCAGCAGCAACTTAAGTGGGGAGACCCAGTACTTC | CASSNLSGETQYF
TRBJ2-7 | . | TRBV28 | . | TGCGCCAGCAGTTTATCACCCGACAGCGAGCAGTACTTC | CASSLSPDSEQYF
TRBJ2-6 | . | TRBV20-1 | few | TGCAGTGCCCTCCGCGTAGGGCCCCTGGGGGCCAACGTCCTGACTTTC | CSALRVGPLGANVLTF
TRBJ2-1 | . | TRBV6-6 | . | TGTGCCAGCAGTCCTTTCTTTGGGGGAGAGGAGGAAAAGCAGTTCTTC | CASSPFFGGEEEKQFF
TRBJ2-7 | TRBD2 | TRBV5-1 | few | TGCGCCAGCGCGAAGGGACTAGCGGGAGACGAGCAGTACTTC | CASAKGLAGDEQYF
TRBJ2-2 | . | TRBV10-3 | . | TGTGCCATCAGCAAACAGGGACCGTCGAACACCGGGGAGCTGTTTTTT | CAISKQGPSNTGELFF
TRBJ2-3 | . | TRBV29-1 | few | TGCAGCGTTGCAAAAGGGATCACAGATACGCAGTATTTT | CSVAKGITDTQYF
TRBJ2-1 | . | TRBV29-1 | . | TGCAGCGTTGTATCTCCCGGACGGGGCTCCTACAATGAGCAGTTCTTC | CSVVSPGRGSYNEQFF
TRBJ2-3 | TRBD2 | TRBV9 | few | TGTGCCAGCAGCGCCGGACTAGCGGTGACAGATACGCAGTATTTT | CASSAGLAVTDTQYF
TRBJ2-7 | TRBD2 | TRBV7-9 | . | TGTGCCAGCAGCTTAGCGGGACTAGCGGGAGGGTACCTCCCCTACGAGCAGTACTTC | CASSLAGLAGGYLPYEQYF
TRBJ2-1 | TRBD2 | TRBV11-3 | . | TGTGCCAGCAGCTTAGATCTTAGCGGGAGGGACCTCTCCTACAATGAGCAGTTCTTC | CASSLDLSGRDLSYNEQFF
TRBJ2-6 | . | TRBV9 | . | TGTGCCAGCAGCGAAGAAAGGGGGTCTGGGGCCAACGTCCTGACTTTC | CASSEERGSGANVLTF
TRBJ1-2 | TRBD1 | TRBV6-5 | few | TGTGCCAGTAGGGGGACAGGGCTTCGGGGCTACACCTTC | CASRGTGLRGYTF
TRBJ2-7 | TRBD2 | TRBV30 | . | TGTGCCTGGAGGTTCTGGCTAGCGGTCATCTACGAGCAGTACTTC | CAWRFWLAVIYEQYF
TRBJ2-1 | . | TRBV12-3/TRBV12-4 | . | TGTGCCAGCAGTTTAGTACGGTCACGCGTTGAGCAGTTCTTC | CASSLVRSRVEQFF
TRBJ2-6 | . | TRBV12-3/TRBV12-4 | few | TGTGCCAGCAGTTTGGGGCCCGGGGCCAACGTCCTGACTTTC | CASSLGPGANVLTF
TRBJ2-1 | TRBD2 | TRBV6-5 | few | TGTGCCAGCAGTTACAACGGACTAGGCAATGAGCAGTTCTTC | CASSYNGLGNEQFF